A single TCR beta chain is shown here with its context. Its antigen is currently unknown. The TCR library protocol was used to attach unique molecular identifiers. These identifiers were attached to individual cDNA molecules. TCRdb recomputed calls from the 5' RACE reads with MiXCR, one row per CDR3 protein. The sample yields about 59,000 distinct CDR3 sequences, around 14% seen once. These data originate in a study of early T cells in non-severe SARS-CoV-2 infection. Study information: Chains from this unsorted whole-blood bulk RNA could not be paired. Study-level results: A preference for anti-spike CD8 responses marked VDJdb matching, which missed private and CD4 specificities.

The CDR3 sequence is 12 residues long. From germline, CDR1 is SGHDT and CDR2 YYEEEE. Losses at the gene ends were 3 bases for V and 11 bases for J; bases not matched to a gene: 5. The V gene is TRBV5-6, the J gene TRBJ1-1, with TRBD1 matching over 9 bases. The receptor comes from an adult who was a healthcare worker with PCR-confirmed SARS-CoV-2 infection or an uninfected control (not recorded which). This material consisted of whole blood, taken at baseline. The CDR3 is CASSWTGVDAFF. The CDR3 nucleotides read TGTGCCAGCAGCTGGACAGGGGTTGATGCTTTCTTT.